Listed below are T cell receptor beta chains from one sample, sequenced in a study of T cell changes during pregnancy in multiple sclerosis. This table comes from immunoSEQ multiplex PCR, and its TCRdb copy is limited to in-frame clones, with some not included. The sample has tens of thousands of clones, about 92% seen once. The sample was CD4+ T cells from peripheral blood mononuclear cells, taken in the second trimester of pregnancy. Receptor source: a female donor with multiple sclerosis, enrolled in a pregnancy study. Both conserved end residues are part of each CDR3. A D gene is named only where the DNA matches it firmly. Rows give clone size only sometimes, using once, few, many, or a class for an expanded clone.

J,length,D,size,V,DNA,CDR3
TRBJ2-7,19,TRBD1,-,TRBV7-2,TGTGCCAGCAGCTTAGTTCCAGCCGGACAGGGATATCCCTCCTACGAGCAGTACTTC,CASSLVPAGQGYPSYEQYF
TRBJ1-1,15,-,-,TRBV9,TGTGCCAGCAGCACTCTAGGGGCAGCGAACACTGAAGCTTTCTTT,CASSTLGAANTEAFF
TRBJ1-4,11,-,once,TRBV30,TGTGCCTACAAATGGGACACCCGGCTGTTTTTT,CAYKWDTRLFF
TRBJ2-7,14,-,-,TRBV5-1,TGCGCCAGCAGCCAAGTCGTGTCAGGGCCCGAGCAGTACTTC,CASSQVVSGPEQYF
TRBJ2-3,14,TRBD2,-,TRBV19,TGTGCCAGTAGTACTAGCGGGAGCACAGATACGCAGTATTTT,CASSTSGSTDTQYF
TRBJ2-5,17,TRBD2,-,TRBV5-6,TGTGCCAGCAGCTTCGGACTAGCGGGACGCTCGGGAGAGACCCAGTACTTC,CASSFGLAGRSGETQYF
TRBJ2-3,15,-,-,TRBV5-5,TGTGCCAGCAGCCTATATGGGCAAAGTCCAGATACGCAGTATTTT,CASSLYGQSPDTQYF
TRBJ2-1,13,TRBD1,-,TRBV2,TGTGCCAGGAGCCGGGGCAGGGGGAATGAGCAGTTCTTC,CARSRGRGNEQFF
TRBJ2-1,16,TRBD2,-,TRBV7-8,TGTGCCAGCAGCCATCCCGGACTAGCGGGTGACAATGAGCAGTTCTTC,CASSHPGLAGDNEQFF
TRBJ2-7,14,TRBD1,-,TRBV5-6,TGTGCCAGCGCCCCGACAGGGAGACCATACGAGCAGTACTTC,CASAPTGRPYEQYF